This T cell receptor beta chain was found in a study of blood T cell repertoires in COVID-19. Study-level information: Samples representing acute and convalescent COVID-19 were sourced from the United States, Italy and Spain. In each case, the material was cDNA or gDNA derived from T cells, B-cell-depleted T cells, or PBMCs.

Authors' analysis steps: Using reference gene primer amplification, nucleated cell counts were estimated. Using immunoSEQ multiplex PCR, the repertoire was profiled, and TCRdb retains in-frame clones only, with some absent. The V and J calls and the clone size are those of that table, but D and trimming were determined from the DNA. The top ten clones hold about 1.9% of a sample with around 300,000 clones, approximately 83% of them seen once. This clone showed up just a few times. Specimen: peripheral blood. This TCR derives from a woman younger than 45 who had recovered from COVID-19.

CDR3 nucleotide sequence: TGTGCCAGCAGCCCAAACTACGAGCAGTACTTC. Translation gives CASSPNYEQYF. J is TRBJ2-7 and V is TRBV7-9; D remains ambiguous. Germline assignment: CDR1 SEHNR and CDR2 FQNEAQ (reference sequence). Trimming took 5 bases from V and 3 from J, leaving 5 bases between them. This CDR3 comprises 11 residues.